This T cell receptor beta chain stems from a study of vaccination effects on CD4 cells after COVID-19 (dated 2022 in TCRdb). Regarding the research as a whole: The ViraFEST assay stimulated PBMC with viral peptide pools and then used TCR sequencing to identify antigen-specific CD4+ T cell clonotypes by expansion. In the study, cultures from other donors were sequenced using the Oncomine TCR Beta short-read assay on an Illumina iSeq 100. Across the study, the median time from the second dose to post-vaccine sampling was 72 days (range 14 to 241). Altogether, some ten COVID-19 convalescent patients and a few SARS-CoV-2-naive healthy vaccine recipients made up the full study. SARS-CoV-2 spike-specific CD4+ TCR repertoires from before and after mRNA vaccination were compared in COVID-19 convalescent patients and in infection-naive vaccine recipients. Approximately 2 million PBMC per well were cultured in IMDM with 5% human AB serum, roughly 10 IU/ml IL-2 and gentamicin, plus 10 ug/ml peptides. The paper's findings and limits, for the study overall: Among healthy vaccine recipients, nearly all vaccine-induced clones were SARS-CoV-2 mono-reactive, and only 1 of 255 was cross-reactive with common cold coronaviruses. Only a small number of convalescent patients were included, and no early post-infection timepoints were available, which limited the study. Clones induced by infection and clones induced by vaccination both contracted markedly at late timepoints after vaccination, which fits with T cell responses waning over time.

After more than 9 days of culture, CD4+ T cells were isolated with the EasySep CD4+ T cell isolation kit. Two doses of either the BNT162b2 or the mRNA-1273 mRNA SARS-CoV-2 vaccine were administered to participants. Healthy vaccine recipients had no prior SARS-CoV-2 infection, confirmed by negative nucleocapsid antibodies before and after vaccination. Half of the culture medium was replaced with fresh IL-2-containing medium on days 3 and 7. Unless otherwise noted, each peptide stimulation condition was cultured in triplicate wells. PBMC were separated from whole blood using Ficoll-Paque Plus gradient centrifugation and were then either cryopreserved at -140C or used fresh. The QIAamp micro DNA kit was used to extract genomic DNA from the cultured CD4+ T cells. Library preparation was by the immunoSEQ multiplex PCR assay. TCR beta CDR3 sequencing was performed on DNA from the cultured, isolated CD4+ T cells. The authors' analysis ran thus. Non-productive TCR sequences were removed and reads were trimmed to the CDR3 region, keeping CDR3s of at least 7 amino acids. Antigen-specific clonotypes were identified with the MANAFEST web app by comparing expansion in peptide wells against reference cultures. To count as positive, a clone had to show expansion at FDR<0.05 compared with the reference and with all other wells, an odds ratio above 5, and a frequency above 0.1% in two replicate wells. A clonotype was called cross-reactive if it was significantly expanded both in SARS-CoV-2 spike wells and in at least one common cold coronavirus spike condition. Levenshtein distance calculated with the stringdist R package was used to assess CDR3 similarity, and unrooted trees were constructed with ape in R 3.6.1. Held by TCRdb, this immuneACCESS table contains in-frame sequences only and omits some clones. Under half of the omission traces to an unresolved V gene where checked; the cause of the rest is unknown. Clone size and the V and J calls come from that table; the DNA yielded D and trimming. Here the sample has tens of thousands of clones; 65% to 80% occur a single time. The ten biggest clones cover 2% to 3% of the sample.

In regard to this clone: The antigen this receptor binds is unknown. Qualities for individual bases were not recorded, and no much larger clone is one base off.

From the cysteine through the phenylalanine, the CDR3 covers 11 amino acids. Kept here is only the CDR3 DNA, which spans 33 bases and is read in frame from base 1. The germline V gene gives CDR1 as MDHEN and CDR2 as SYDVKM. V lost 4 bases and J lost 11 bases, and the count of bases not matched to a germline gene is 3. The sequenced sample was CD4+ T cells from PBMCs cultured without peptide, obtained after COVID-19 vaccination. The TCR was taken from a human donor who received a COVID-19 vaccine. The chain is encoded by TRBV28 joined to TRBJ2-3; 7 bases in between match TRBD2. The encoded CDR3 is CASSSTGGQYF. The DNA sequence follows: TGTGCCAGCAGTTCCACGGGGGGGCAGTATTTT.